This T cell receptor beta chain is drawn from a study of cytomegalovirus exposure and HLA in healthy donors. Findings and caveats of the study: Indistinguishability led to the exclusion of some V segments, TRBV6-2 and TRBV6-3 included. Information on immune exposure was restricted to one variable (CMV serostatus).

V shed 6 bases and J shed 1 base, with 12 bases lying between them. Germline lookup yields CDR1 ENHRY and CDR2 SYGVKD. The CDR3 runs to 14 residues. Note on this clone: Its target is unknown.

The PCR used 60 Vbeta and 13 Jbeta primers. The data were produced by immunoSEQ multiplex PCR, yet TCRdb's version contains in-frame clones alone and is incomplete. The table lists around 65,000 clones, 70% to 85% of them singletons, with about 3% in the top ten. This clonotype was obtained from a girl under 18 in good health and CMV-seropositive. The material sequenced was PBMCs. J is TRBJ1-1 and V is TRBV10-3; no definite D call. The CDR3 sequence is CAIRRHEGNTEAFF. The CDR3 coding sequence is TGTGCCATCAGACGACACGAGGGGAACACTGAAGCTTTCTTT.